The clone carrying this T cell receptor beta chain has a handful of counts. What it recognizes is unknown. These data originate in a study of T cells in localized non-small cell lung cancer. Study-wide findings and caveats: The highest T cell clonality was in uninvolved adjacent lung, above tumor.

TCRdb keeps only in-frame clones here, not all; method: immunoSEQ multiplex PCR. Here the sample spans roughly 36,000 clones, 70% to 80% being singletons. Trimming shortened V by 2 bases and J by 6 bases, and 11 bases separated the two germline ends. Germline CDR1 is SGHRS and CDR2 is YFSETQ. The length of the CDR3 is 13 residues. The receptor was derived from a woman aged 40 to 75 with stage II squamous cell lung carcinoma. This material consisted of PBMCs, taken before any cancer treatment. The rearrangement links TRBV5-1 to TRBJ1-2; D unclear. The CDR3: CASSFDGEDGYTF. The CDR3 nucleotides read TGCGCCAGCAGCTTCGACGGGGAGGATGGCTACACCTTC.